This T cell receptor beta chain was observed in a study of Tregs in tolerant kidney transplant recipients (dated by TCRdb to 2018 to 2020). Describing the broader study: Additional Treg samples were obtained from an approximately 3-day mixed lymphocyte reaction with belatacept, in some cases followed by a roughly 5-day donor restimulation, before recipient CD4+CD25+CD127- cells were sorted. Antibodies distinguished recipient from donor cells when sorting primary belatacept mixed lymphocyte reaction cultures. The study applied TCRbeta sequencing to find donor-specific regulatory T cells before combined kidney and bone marrow transplantation and then followed those same cells after transplant. Several methods of expanding Tregs specific for an allogeneic donor were compared by TCRbeta repertoire sequencing in a few healthy controls. The full study reports these points: The study was constrained by small patient numbers, and validation of the findings is required in larger populations and under other immunosuppression protocols. Biological reproducibility was not directly addressed, though technical replication error appeared minimal. The most biologically relevant and donor-specific TCRbeta repertoire appeared to be identified by expanding Tregs with activated donor B cells.

Genomic DNA was extracted from sorted cells with the QIAGEN DNeasy Blood and Tissue Kit for TCRbeta CDR3 sequencing. Through immunoSEQ, high-throughput TCRbeta CDR3 sequencing was done commercially, including PCR amplification with internal controls and bias correction. Per the original workflow: Unique productive TCRbeta sequences were defined by CDR3 nucleotide sequence where primers matched, and otherwise by CDR3 amino acid sequence together with Vbeta and Jbeta genes. A sequence counted as donor-reactive if, in CFSE-low cells, the sequence had a frequency of at least 0.01% and was expanded at least 5-fold compared with unstimulated cells. Jensen-Shannon divergence, calculated on the top 100 TCRbeta sequences ranked by frequency, was used to quantify repertoire divergence. For any sample with multiple sequencing runs, sorting error was corrected in each run separately before the runs were pooled. In its TCRdb copy, this immuneACCESS table keeps in-frame sequences only and misses some clones. Where compared with another copy, unresolved V genes explain less than half of these, and the others have no known cause. That table gives V, J and clone size, and the DNA gave D and trimming. The table for this sample lists around 31,000 clones; 82% of them were counted only once. The leading ten clones occupy more than 2% of the sample.

Taken from the germline V gene (reference sequence), the CDR1 and CDR2 loops are SEHNR and FQNEAQ. Between the V and J ends, shortened by 5 bases and 8 bases respectively, the junction contains 18 bases. Its CDR3 holds 15 amino acids, cysteine through phenylalanine. Kept here is only the CDR3 DNA, which spans 45 bases and is read in frame from base 1. Regarding this clone: The antigen it binds to is not known. No clone much larger than this one lies a single base away; base qualities are absent.

Healthy control blood was obtained either as purchased buffy coats or from healthy volunteers. Healthy control blood was processed to PBMCs by Ficoll density gradient and cryopreserved, and patient PBMCs were collected before and after transplant. In this chain, TRBV7-9 is recombined with TRBJ1-4; TRBD1 is a weak D gene call, 5 bases matching. The TCR originated in a human donor in good health. The sample comprised Tregs from blood cultured with allogeneic cells. The CDR3 protein is CASSAPVGGSEKLFF. The nucleotides are TGTGCCAGCAGCGCCCCGGTGGGGGGAAGCGAAAAACTGTTTTTT.